The 29 T cell receptor beta chains in this list originate from one sample, sequenced in a study of OX40 agonist ivuxolimab in advanced cancers. Here immunoSEQ multiplex PCR was the method, and the copy in TCRdb shows in-frame clones only, minus some. Of 90,000 or so clones detected, over 75% appear once; the ten largest clones hold more than 4%. The sequenced sample was CD4+ or CD8+ T cells sorted from blood, obtained in a trial of the OX40 agonist ivuxolimab. The source of these receptors is an adult with an advanced solid tumor such as melanoma, head and neck, liver or kidney cancer.

The rearrangement joins TRBV6-6 to TRBJ2-7; D ambiguous. The V gene lost 7 bases and the J gene lost 2 bases, with 9 bases spanning the gap. This CDR3 has 12 residues. Germline V lookup: CDR1 MNHNY, CDR2 SVGAGI (reference sequence). This chain's CDR3 is CASISKTYEQYF. CDR3 nucleotides: TGTGCCAGCATTTCCAAGACCTACGAGCAGTACTTC.

The J gene is TRBJ2-7, the V gene TRBV5-4; TRBD1 matches 7 bases. Trimming removed 3 bases from V and 6 bases from J; junction bases left unmatched: 15. Germline-derived CDR1 and CDR2 are SGHNT and YYREEE (reference sequence). The CDR3 is made up of 16 amino acids. The CDR3 region has the DNA TGTGCCAGCAGCTACCGCCTGACAGGGCGCGTGACCGAGCAGTACTTC. Amino acids: CASSYRLTGRVTEQYF. The entire variable domain, with the rest obtained from reference TRBV5-4 and TRBJ2-7, is as follows: ETGVTQSPTHLIKTRGQQVTLRCSSQSGHNTVSWYQQALGQGPQFIFQYYREEENGRGNFPPRFSGLQFPNYSSELNVNALELDDSALYLCASSYRLTGRVTEQYFGPGTRLTVT.

The chain recombines TRBV28 with TRBJ1-2, with D possibly being TRBD1 (5 bases). The CDR3 spans 15 residues. V was pared by 4 bases and J by 0 bases, with 12 bases between. Germline loops: CDR1 MDHEN, CDR2 SYDVKM. Here the CDR3 reads CASSSPARANYGYTF. The DNA for the CDR3 is TGTGCCAGCAGTTCCCCCGCCAGGGCTAACTATGGCTACACCTTC.

The chain employs TRBV30 and TRBJ2-1; 16 bases map to TRBD2. CDR3 length: 18 residues. CDR1 and CDR2 (germline): GTSNPN, SVGIG (reference sequence). Trimming removed 2 bases from V and 7 bases from J; junction bases left unmatched: 11. The CDR3, as DNA: TGTGCCTGGAGTAAACTACCCGGGACTAGCGGGAGGGTTAATGAGCAGTTCTTC. It is translated as CAWSKLPGTSGRVNEQFF. Supplemented by reference TRBV30 and TRBJ2-1, the full variable domain reads SQTIHQWPATLVQPVGSPLSLECTVEGTSNPNLYWYRQAAGRGLQLLFYSVGIGQISSEVPQNLSASRPQDRQFILSSKKLLLSDSGFYLCAWSKLPGTSGRVNEQFFGPGTRLTVL.

This rearrangement joins TRBV5-1 to TRBJ2-5; 9 nucleotides match TRBD2. Trimming took 4 bases from V and 8 from J; bases not matched to a gene: 9. The CDR3 extends over 14 amino acids. CDR1 SGHRS and CDR2 YFSETQ come from the germline V gene. The CDR3 is CASSAPPGLATQYF. In DNA, the CDR3 is TGCGCCAGCAGCGCCCCCCCGGGACTAGCAACCCAGTACTTC.

The count of this clone is one. The chain joins TRBV5-4 to TRBJ2-1; D call uncertain. The V gene's germline CDR1 is SGHNT and CDR2 YYREEE (reference sequence). CDR3 size: 13 residues. Trimming removed 4 bases from V and 8 bases from J, with 13 bases in between. CDR3 sequence (DNA): TGTGCCAGCAGCCAAGGATCAGGCGATGAGCAGTTCTTC. Amino acids: CASSQGSGDEQFF.

The chain combines TRBV7-2 with TRBJ2-3, with D hard to call. Germline lookup yields CDR1 SGHTA and CDR2 FQGNSA. V lost 3 bases, J lost 6 bases, and 13 bases lay in between. The CDR3 is 14 residues long. CDR3 in amino acids: CASSLGFDSDTQYF. DNA for the CDR3: TGTGCCAGCAGCTTGGGGTTCGATTCCGATACGCAGTATTTT.

The chain has TRBV5-1 and TRBJ2-3, with 7 nucleotides matching TRBD1. V lost 5 bases, J lost 0 bases, and 9 bases stayed unmatched. Germline values: CDR1 SGHRS, CDR2 YFSETQ. This CDR3 spans 16 amino acids. CDR3 bases: TGCGCCAGCAGTCCCGGACAGGCGTCTAGCACAGATACGCAGTATTTT. Protein sequence: CASSPGQASSTDTQYF. The variable domain in full, completed from reference TRBV5-1 and TRBJ2-3, reads KAGVTQTPRYLIKTRGQQVTLSCSPISGHRSVSWYQQTPGQGLQFLFEYFSETQRNKGNFPGRFSGRQFSNSRSEMNVSTLELGDSALYLCASSPGQASSTDTQYFGPGTRLTVL.

The chain carries TRBV7-2 and TRBJ2-5; possible D gene TRBD1, 5 bases. The V gene's germline CDR1 is SGHTA and CDR2 FQGNSA. The V and J ends lost 5 bases and 1 base respectively, with 14 bases between them. CDR3 length: 15 residues. DNA for the CDR3: TGTGCCAGCAGCCCGAACCAGGGCCGCCAAGAGACCCAGTACTTC. Protein sequence: CASSPNQGRQETQYF.

This clone was detected once. The chain employs TRBV2 and TRBJ1-3, with unresolved D. Germline V gene sequence: CDR1 SNHLY, CDR2 FYNNEI. The V end lost 4 bases, the J end lost 0 bases, and 10 bases lay between the germline ends. CDR3 length: 15 residues. The CDR3 loop reads CASSALRASGNTIYF. The DNA of the CDR3 is TGTGCCAGCAGTGCTCTCCGGGCCTCTGGAAACACCATATATTTT.

The V call is TRBV7-2, the J call TRBJ2-2, with 10 bases lining up with TRBD2. CDR3 length: 16 residues. Germline V CDR1 and CDR2: SGHTA, FQGNSA. After removal of 5 bases from V and 0 bases from J, the junction contained 3 bases not matched to a gene. Here the CDR3 DNA reads TGTGCCAGCAGCGGACTAGCGGACCCGAACACCGGGGAGCTGTTTTTT. Translated: CASSGLADPNTGELFF.

This clone came up a few times. The rearrangement links TRBV7-9 to TRBJ1-4; D is unresolved. The CDR3 spans 11 residues. CDR1 SEHNR and CDR2 FQNEAQ come from the germline V gene (reference sequence). V dropped 5 bases and J dropped 8 bases, with 6 bases sitting between them. CDR3 protein: CASSPGEKLFF. CDR3 nucleotide sequence: TGTGCCAGCAGCCCCGGGGAAAAACTGTTTTTT. Looking up the rest from reference TRBV7-9 and TRBJ1-4 gives the full variable domain: DTGVSQNPRHKITKRGQNVTFRCDPISEHNRLYWYRQTLGQGPEFLTYFQNEAQLEKSRLLSDRFSAERPKGSFSTLEIQRTEQGDSAMYLCASSPGEKLFFGSGTQLSVL.

The V and J genes are TRBV7-2 and TRBJ1-3; D is possibly TRBD1 (6 bases). Germline V CDR1 and CDR2: SGHTA, FQGNSA. V was shortened by 5 bases and J by 0 bases, with 11 bases between the two germline ends. This CDR3 spans 15 amino acids. The CDR3 sequence is CASSVQGFSGNTIYF. The CDR3 region has the DNA TGTGCCAGCAGCGTACAGGGTTTCTCTGGAAACACCATATATTTT.

This clone was detected only once. This chain joins TRBV18 and TRBJ2-6; D may be TRBD2 (5 bases). V was trimmed by 1 base and J by 4 bases, leaving 11 bases between them. CDR1 is KGHSH and CDR2 is LQKENI in the germline V gene. This CDR3 contains 16 residues. In DNA form, the CDR3 reads TGTGCCAGCTCACCACAGGGAGTGGACGGGGCCAACGTCCTGACTTTC. This gives the protein CASSPQGVDGANVLTF.

The genes are TRBV30 and TRBJ1-5; a weak D match, TRBD1 (5 bases). V gave up 4 bases and J gave up 7 bases, with 23 bases separating them. In germline, CDR1 is GTSNPN, CDR2 SVGIG (reference sequence). CDR3 size: 16 residues. CDR3 residues: CAWNKPGEGRNQPQHF. The DNA for the CDR3 is TGTGCCTGGAATAAACCGGGGGAGGGAAGGAACCAGCCCCAGCATTTT.

The chain links TRBV5-1 to TRBJ1-1; D perhaps matches TRBD1 (5 bases). The germline CDR1 and CDR2 sequences are SGHRS and YFSETQ. The V and J ends lost 4 bases and 0 bases respectively, with 16 bases between them. This CDR3 contains 16 residues. The CDR3 protein is CASSLVAGNMNTEAFF. The CDR3 DNA sequence: TGCGCCAGCAGCCTGGTGGCAGGGAACATGAACACTGAAGCTTTCTTT.

This chain links TRBV9 with TRBJ1-3, with D possibly being TRBD1 (6 bases). V was shortened by 0 bases and J by 0 bases, with 16 bases between the two germline ends. The CDR3 runs 18 residues. The V gene's germline CDR1 is SGDLS and CDR2 YYNGEE. The chain's CDR3 is CASSVGSGAILSGNTIYF. CDR3 coding DNA: TGTGCCAGCAGCGTAGGGTCAGGGGCTATCCTCTCTGGAAACACCATATATTTT.

In regard to this clone: This specimen includes other DNA sequences encoding the same CDR3. V usage is TRBV5-4 and J usage is TRBJ2-3, with TRBD2 matching 7 bases. The germline V gene encodes CDR1 SGHNT and CDR2 YYREEE (reference sequence). This CDR3 comprises 15 residues. The V gene end was trimmed by 6 bases and the J gene end by 3 bases; junction bases not matched to a gene: 10. CDR3 residues: CASTLKAGETDTQYF. The CDR3 DNA sequence: TGTGCCAGCACCCTTAAGGCGGGAGAAACAGATACGCAGTATTTT.

V gene TRBV7-6 combines with J gene TRBJ2-2, with 11 bases identical to TRBD2. The J segment lost 2 bases and the V segment lost 3 bases, leaving 2 bases of the junction unmatched. Germline CDR1 SGHVS, CDR2 FNYEAQ. The CDR3 covers 16 residues. As DNA, the CDR3 is TGTGCCAGCAGCTTGACTAGCGGGGACAACACCGGGGAGCTGTTTTTT. It yields the protein CASSLTSGDNTGELFF.

This clone occurred a few times. The genes are TRBV7-3 and TRBJ1-2; 7 nucleotides agree with TRBD1. This CDR3 is built from 20 residues. V shed 8 bases and J 1 base; nucleotides not matched to a gene: 25. Per germline, CDR1 SGHTA and CDR2 FQGTGA. As DNA, the CDR3 is TGTGCCAGCCCCCGGGACAGATTTTTGAGAAACCCATTAATTAACTATGGCTACACCTTC. It translates to CASPRDRFLRNPLINYGYTF.

The rearrangement links TRBV11-2 to TRBJ2-7; 8 bases align to TRBD1. The V and J ends lost 5 bases and 5 bases, in that order; junction bases with no gene match: 8. This CDR3 has 14 amino acids. CDR1 SGHAT and CDR2 FQNNGV come from the germline V gene. CDR3 region: CASSGRTGYDEQYF. DNA of the CDR3: TGTGCCAGCAGCGGCAGGACAGGGTACGACGAGCAGTACTTC.

The chain employs TRBV18 and TRBJ1-2; D unresolved. Germline-derived CDR1 and CDR2 are KGHSH and LQKENI. The length of the CDR3 is 14 residues. Trimming removed 0 bases at V and 0 bases at J, with 5 bases between. The CDR3 spells CASSPPSTNYGYTF. The CDR3 DNA reads as TGTGCCAGCTCACCACCGTCGACTAACTATGGCTACACCTTC.

The V and J genes are TRBV6-5 and TRBJ1-2; 7 bases are a match to TRBD1. The CDR3 totals 15 residues. Germline CDR1 is MNHEY and CDR2 is SVGAGI. J lost 8 bases, V lost 5 bases, and 14 bases had no gene match. The CDR3 sequence: CASSPPGQTFQGYTF. DNA of the CDR3: TGTGCCAGCAGTCCACCGGGACAGACCTTCCAGGGCTACACCTTC.

This clone was picked up a small number of times. V and J are TRBV7-2 and TRBJ2-5, with 10 bases lining up with TRBD2. V lost 5 bases, J lost 5 bases, and 11 bases stayed unmatched. Germline V gives CDR1 SGHTA, CDR2 FQGNSA. The CDR3 is 16 amino acids. DNA for the CDR3: TGTGCCAGCAGCCCCGGACTAGCGGATAATGGGGAGACCCAGTACTTC. Protein: CASSPGLADNGETQYF.

This clone appeared a few times. This sequence joins TRBV11-3 and TRBJ2-2, with no clear D. The CDR3 runs 19 residues. The germline V gene encodes CDR1 SGHNT and CDR2 YENEEA. V was shortened by 0 bases and J by 1 base, with 18 bases between the two germline ends. CDR3 amino acids: CASSLDEILGHLNTGELFF. CDR3 bases: TGTGCCAGCAGCTTAGATGAAATTTTAGGCCACCTGAACACCGGGGAGCTGTTTTTT.

V usage is TRBV18 and J usage is TRBJ2-2; 9 bases agree with TRBD1. Germline-derived CDR1 and CDR2 are KGHSH and LQKENI. With V trimmed by 8 bases and J by 6 bases, 13 bases remained unmatched. The CDR3 runs 16 residues. The CDR3 protein is CASLSQDRGVAGELFF. As DNA, the CDR3 is TGTGCCAGCCTTTCACAGGACAGGGGTGTTGCCGGGGAGCTGTTTTTT.

J is TRBJ1-5 and V is TRBV6-5, with D unclear. V was pared by 4 bases and J by 5 bases, with 12 bases between. The CDR3 length is 14 residues. The germline CDR1 and CDR2 sequences are MNHEY and SVGAGI. The CDR3 DNA reads TGTGCCAGCAGTTCCTCGGGGTGGGATCAGCCCCAGCATTTT. As protein: CASSSSGWDQPQHF.

The V call is TRBV5-6, the J call TRBJ2-3; 8 nucleotides line up with TRBD2. Germline trimming cut 3 bases from V and 0 bases from J; bases unmatched to any gene: 12. This CDR3 has 18 residues. Germline CDR1 and CDR2: SGHDT and YYEEEE. Here the CDR3 DNA reads TGTGCCAGCAGCTCCTTAGCGGGACTTATCTTTAGCACAGATACGCAGTATTTT. It translates to CASSSLAGLIFSTDTQYF.

CDR3 nucleotides: TGTGCCAGCAGTGCCTCGACTACCGCCTACGAGCAGTACTTC. Amino acid sequence: CASSASTTAYEQYF. The V call is TRBV6-5, the J call TRBJ2-7, with D possibly TRBD2 on 5 matching bases. The V and J ends lost 5 bases and 2 bases respectively, with 13 bases between them. Germline-derived CDR1 and CDR2 are MNHEY and SVGAGI. The CDR3 is 14 residues long.